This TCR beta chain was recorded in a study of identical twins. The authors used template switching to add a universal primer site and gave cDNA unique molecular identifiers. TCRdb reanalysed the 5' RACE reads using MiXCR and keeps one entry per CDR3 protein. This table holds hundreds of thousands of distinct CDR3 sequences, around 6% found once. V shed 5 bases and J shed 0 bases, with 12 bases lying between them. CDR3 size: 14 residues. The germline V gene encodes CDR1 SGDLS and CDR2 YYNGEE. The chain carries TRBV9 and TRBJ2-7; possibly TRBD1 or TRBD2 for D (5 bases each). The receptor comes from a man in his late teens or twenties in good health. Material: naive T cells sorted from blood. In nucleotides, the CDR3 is TGTGCCAGCAGTCCTCGGGACCACTCCTACGAGCAGTACTTC. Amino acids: CASSPRDHSYEQYF.